This T cell receptor (beta chain) was identified in a study of blood T cells in healthy people across ages. The study's findings and limits: Unknown CMV status may confound age-related changes in expanded clones.

This CDR3 comprises 14 residues. Per germline, CDR1 PRHDT and CDR2 FYEKMQ (reference sequence). V dropped 5 bases and J dropped 6 bases, with 15 bases sitting between them. A J-beta primer mix and a sample-barcoded 5' primer were used in a second PCR of about 6 to 12 cycles. TCRdb re-called the 5' RACE reads with MiXCR, one entry per CDR3 protein. The sample includes 1.5 million to 2 million distinct CDR3 sequences, more than 35% seen only once; the top ten take 23%. On this clonotype: Its antigen is not known.

Extractions gave at least 5 micrograms of total RNA per sample. The sequencing input was blood. The sequence was collected from a human donor in good health. The rearrangement uses TRBV13 and TRBJ2-3; D is possibly TRBD1 or TRBD2 (5 bases each). CDR3 amino acids: CASSASLGEDTQYF. CDR3 coding DNA: TGTGCCAGCAGCGCATCTCTGGGGGAGGATACGCAGTATTTT.